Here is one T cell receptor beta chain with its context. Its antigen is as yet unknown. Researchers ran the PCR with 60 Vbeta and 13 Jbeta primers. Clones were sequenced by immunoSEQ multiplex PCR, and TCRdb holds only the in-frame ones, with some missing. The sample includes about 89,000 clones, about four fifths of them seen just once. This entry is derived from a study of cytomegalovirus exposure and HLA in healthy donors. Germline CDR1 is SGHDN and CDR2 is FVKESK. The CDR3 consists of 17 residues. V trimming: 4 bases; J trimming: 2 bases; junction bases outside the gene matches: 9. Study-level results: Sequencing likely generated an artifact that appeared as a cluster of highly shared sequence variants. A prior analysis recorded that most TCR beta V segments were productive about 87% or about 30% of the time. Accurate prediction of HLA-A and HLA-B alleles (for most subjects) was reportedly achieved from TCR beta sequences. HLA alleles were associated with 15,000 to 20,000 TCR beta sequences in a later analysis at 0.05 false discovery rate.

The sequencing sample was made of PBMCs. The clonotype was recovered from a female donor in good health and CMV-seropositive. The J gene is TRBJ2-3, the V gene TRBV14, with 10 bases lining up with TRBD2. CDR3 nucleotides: TGTGCCAGCAGCCGTCGACCGGGACTAGCGACCACAGATACGCAGTATTTT. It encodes CASSRRPGLATTDTQYF.